The T cell receptor beta chain described here comes from a study of CD8+ T cells in alopecia areata. Looking at the study overall: Tofacitinib was taken orally by treated patients, and the dose was 5 to 10 mg twice daily.

V was clipped by 0 bases and J by 0 bases, with 8 bases between them. The CDR3 consists of 16 residues. Germline lookup yields CDR1 MNHEY and CDR2 SVGAGI. Extracted RNA was reverse transcribed into cDNA, the sequencing template. Repertoires were generated with immunoSEQ multiplex PCR, while TCRdb's copy carries only in-frame clones and drops some. The sample has about 120,000 clones, around 49% seen once; the top ten hold over 15%. Obtained from alopecia areata patients were lesional scalp punch biopsies along with peripheral blood. Both CD4+ and CD8+ T cells were separated by sorting PBMCs. The gene calls are TRBV6-5 and TRBJ2-2, with D tentatively TRBD1 (5 bases). This specimen was CD8+ T cells sorted from blood, taken at week 0. The receptor's source is a human donor with alopecia areata. DNA of the CDR3: TGTGCCAGCAGTTACTCACAGGCAACGAACACCGGGGAGCTGTTTTTT. It encodes CASSYSQATNTGELFF.